The sequence of this TCR beta chain was determined in a study of PD-L1 blockade in urothelial cancer. About the research overall: Beginning in the mid-2010s, patients received atezolizumab, given as 1,200 mg intravenously every 3 weeks. Previous chemotherapy exposure amounted to 0 to 3 regimens for patients. Treatment start was followed by blood analysis at 3 weeks (second dose) and again at 6 weeks.

Time point in this sample: pretreatment peripheral blood. A remark on this clone: As yet, its antigen is unknown.

CDR3 length equals 12 residues. Germline V gene data show CDR1 as SQVTM and CDR2 as ANQGSEA. With 7 bases clipped from V and 8 bases from J, the junction kept 7 bases outside the gene matches. The data were produced by immunoSEQ multiplex PCR, yet TCRdb's version contains in-frame clones alone and is incomplete. The sample has 70,000 or so clones; 85% to 90% are singletons. Study-wide points: Durable benefit was linked to greater 3-week expansion of tumor-associated blood clones.

V gene TRBV29-1 combines with J gene TRBJ1-1; 10 bases fit TRBD1. This specimen consisted of PBMCs, obtained around atezolizumab (anti-PD-L1) treatment. The origin of this receptor is a man between 65 and 80 years old with urothelial cancer. The CDR3: CSARQGANEAFF. Here the CDR3 DNA reads TGCAGCGCTAGACAGGGGGCGAACGAAGCTTTCTTT.